This T cell receptor beta chain was recorded in a study of OX40 agonist ivuxolimab in advanced cancers. Overall study findings and caveats: In the 0.1 to 3.0 mg/kg range, CD4+ and CD8+ blood T cells had expanded clonally by week 6.

Trimming cost V 3 bases and J 0 bases, with 7 bases left between them. This CDR3 comprises 15 residues. Germline V CDR1 and CDR2: SGHRS, YFSETQ. With respect to this clone: Its matching antigen is unknown.

Autoimmune disease history or systemic immunosuppression excluded patients. The investigators sampled blood at baseline, at cycle 4 day 1, and at cycle 7 day 1. Assay: immunoSEQ multiplex PCR; the TCRdb copy retains only in-frame clones and omits some. The sample consists of 60,000 to 100,000 clones, 87% of them appearing once. V and J are TRBV5-1 and TRBJ2-6; no clear D gene. The sequences come from CD4+ or CD8+ T cells sorted from blood, collected in a trial of the OX40 agonist ivuxolimab. This receptor was taken from an adult with an advanced solid tumor such as melanoma, head and neck, liver or kidney cancer. Here the CDR3 reads CASSSTSSGANVLTF. The CDR3 region has the DNA TGCGCCAGCAGCTCTACCAGCTCTGGGGCCAACGTCCTGACTTTC.